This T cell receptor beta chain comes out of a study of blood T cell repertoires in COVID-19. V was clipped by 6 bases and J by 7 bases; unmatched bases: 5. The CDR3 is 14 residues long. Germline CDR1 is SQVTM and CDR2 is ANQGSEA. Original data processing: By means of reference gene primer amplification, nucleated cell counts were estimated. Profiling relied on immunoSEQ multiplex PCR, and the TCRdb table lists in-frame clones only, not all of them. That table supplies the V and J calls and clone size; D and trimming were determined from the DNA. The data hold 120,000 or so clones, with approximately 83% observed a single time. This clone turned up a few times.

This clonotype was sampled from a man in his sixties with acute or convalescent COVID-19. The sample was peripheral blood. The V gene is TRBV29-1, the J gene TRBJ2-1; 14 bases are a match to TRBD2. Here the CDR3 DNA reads TGCAGCGTAGCGGGACTAGCGGGAGAGAATGAGCAGTTCTTC. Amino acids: CSVAGLAGENEQFF.